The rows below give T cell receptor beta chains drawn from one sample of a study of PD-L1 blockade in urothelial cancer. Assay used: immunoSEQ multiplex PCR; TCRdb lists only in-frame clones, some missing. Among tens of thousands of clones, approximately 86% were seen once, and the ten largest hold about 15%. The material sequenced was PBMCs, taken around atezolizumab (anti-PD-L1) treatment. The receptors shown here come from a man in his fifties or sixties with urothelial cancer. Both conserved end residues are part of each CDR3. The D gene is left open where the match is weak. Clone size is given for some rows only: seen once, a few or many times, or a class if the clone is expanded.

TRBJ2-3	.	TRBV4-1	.	CASSRYYTDTQYF	TGCGCCAGCAGCCGCTACTACACAGATACGCAGTATTTT
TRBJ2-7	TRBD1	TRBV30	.	CAWRDRGSYEQHF	TGTGCCTGGAGGGACAGGGGTTCCTACGAGCAGCACTTC
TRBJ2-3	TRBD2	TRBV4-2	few	CASSQELAGAQSDTQYF	TGTGCCAGCAGCCAAGAGCTAGCGGGGGCCCAATCAGATACGCAGTATTTT
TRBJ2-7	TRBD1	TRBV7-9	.	CASSLGGTANNEQYF	TGTGCCAGCAGCTTAGGGGGGACAGCGAATAACGAGCAGTACTTC
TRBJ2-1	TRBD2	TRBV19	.	CASSSPPGTSGGYSYNEQFF	TGTGCCAGTAGTTCCCCCCCCGGGACTAGCGGGGGCTACTCCTACAATGAGCAGTTCTTC
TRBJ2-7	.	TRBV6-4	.	CASRADRDSYEQYF	TGTGCCAGCAGAGCCGACAGAGACTCCTACGAGCAGTACTTC
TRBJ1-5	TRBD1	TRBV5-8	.	CASSSITLDRGMNQPQHF	TGTGCCAGCAGCTCGATTACCCTTGACAGGGGTATGAATCAGCCCCAGCATTTT
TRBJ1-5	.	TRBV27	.	CASSLIPPTSSNQPQHF	TGTGCCAGCAGTTTAATCCCCCCGACTAGTAGCAATCAGCCCCAGCATTTT
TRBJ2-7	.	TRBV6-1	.	CASRGSKGAYEQYF	TGTGCCAGCAGGGGCTCTAAGGGGGCCTACGAGCAGTACTTC
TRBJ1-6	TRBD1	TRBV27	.	CASSKSPGQGDSSLHF	TGTGCCAGCAGTAAAAGTCCGGGACAGGGAGATTCGTCCCTCCACTTT
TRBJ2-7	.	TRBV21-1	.	CASSKGPRTGTYEQYF	TGTGCCAGCAGCAAAGGACCTCGGACAGGGACCTACGAGCAGTACTTC
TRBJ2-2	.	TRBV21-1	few	CASSSGLAGGANTGELFF	TGTGCCAGCAGCAGCGGACTAGCGGGGGGGGCGAACACCGGGGAGCTGTTTTTT
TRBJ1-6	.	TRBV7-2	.	CASSWTQEGTLHF	TGTGCCAGCAGCTGGACCCAGGAGGGAACCCTCCACTTT
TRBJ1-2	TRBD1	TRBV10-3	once	CAISENPDRVHGYTF	TGTGCCATCAGTGAGAACCCGGACAGGGTTCATGGCTACACCTTC
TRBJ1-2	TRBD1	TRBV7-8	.	CASSAQGAPGYGYTF	TGTGCCAGCAGCGCTCAGGGGGCGCCGGGATATGGCTACACCTTC
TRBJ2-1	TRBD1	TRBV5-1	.	CASSPPTGYNEQFF	TGCGCCAGCAGCCCCCCGACAGGGTACAATGAGCAGTTCTTC
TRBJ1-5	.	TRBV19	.	CASSIGGRGILQPQHF	TGTGCCAGTAGTATTGGGGGCAGGGGAATATTGCAGCCCCAGCATTTT
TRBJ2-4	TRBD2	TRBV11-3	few	CASSSLTGTSGENIQYF	TGTGCCAGCAGCTCGCTCACAGGGACTAGCGGCGAAAACATTCAGTACTTC
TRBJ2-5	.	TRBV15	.	CATSRGRQETQYF	TGTGCCACCAGCAGAGGGCGGCAAGAGACCCAGTACTTC
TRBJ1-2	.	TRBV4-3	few	CASSQDLIGYGYTF	TGCGCCAGCAGCCAAGATCTCATCGGGTACGGCTACACCTTC
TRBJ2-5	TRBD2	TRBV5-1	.	CASGSGGAETQYF	TGCGCCAGCGGTAGCGGGGGGGCGGAGACCCAGTACTTC
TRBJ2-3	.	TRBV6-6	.	CASSYSRVDTQYF	TGTGCCAGCAGTTACTCGCGGGTTGATACGCAGTATTTT
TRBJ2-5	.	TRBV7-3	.	CASSLTTDETQYF	TGTGCCAGCAGCTTAACGACAGATGAGACCCAGTACTTC
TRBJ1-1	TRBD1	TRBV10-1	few	CASSESAGGEAFF	TGCGCCAGCAGTGAGTCGGCAGGGGGGGAAGCTTTCTTT
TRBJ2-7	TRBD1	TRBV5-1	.	CASSLATGGITYEQYF	TGCGCCAGCAGCTTGGCCACAGGGGGGATTACCTACGAGCAGTACTTC
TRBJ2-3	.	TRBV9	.	CASSGQTSTDTQYF	TGTGCCAGCAGCGGACAGACTAGCACAGATACGCAGTATTTT
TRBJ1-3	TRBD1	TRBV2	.	CASSQDRSTGNTIYF	TGTGCCAGCAGTCAGGACAGGTCAACTGGAAACACCATATATTTT
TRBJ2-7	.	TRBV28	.	CASNLRGLYEQYF	TGTGCCAGCAACCTGAGAGGACTTTACGAGCAGTACTTC
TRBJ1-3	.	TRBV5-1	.	CASSLDRNGNTIYF	TGCGCCAGCAGCTTAGACAGGAATGGAAACACCATATATTTT
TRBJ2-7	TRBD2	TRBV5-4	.	CASSRTSGGANEQYF	TGTGCCAGCAGCAGGACTAGCGGGGGGGCAAACGAGCAGTACTTC
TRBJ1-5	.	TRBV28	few	CASALPDRYQPQHF	TGTGCCAGCGCACTACCGGACAGATATCAGCCCCAGCATTTT
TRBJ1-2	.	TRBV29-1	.	CSVEIKNYGYTF	TGCAGCGTTGAAATTAAAAACTATGGCTACACCTTC
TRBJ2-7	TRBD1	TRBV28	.	CASRPIQGQGVYEQYF	TGTGCCAGCAGGCCCATCCAGGGACAGGGGGTCTACGAGCAGTACTTC
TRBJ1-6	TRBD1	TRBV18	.	CASSPRDRGNSPLHF	TGTGCCAGCTCACCAAGGGACAGGGGAAATTCACCCCTCCACTTT
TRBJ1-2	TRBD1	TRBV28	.	CASSPYRGSYGYTF	TGTGCCAGCAGTCCATACAGGGGCTCCTATGGCTACACCTTC
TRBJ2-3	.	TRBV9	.	CASSVSVGDLPDTQYF	TGTGCCAGCAGCGTCTCCGTCGGGGATCTACCAGATACGCAGTATTTT
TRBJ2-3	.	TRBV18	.	CASSPGQGNRRADTQYF	TGTGCCAGCTCACCAGGGCAAGGAAACCGGAGGGCAGATACGCAGTATTTT
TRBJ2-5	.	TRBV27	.	CASSQGLPGETQYF	TGTGCCAGCAGTCAAGGCCTTCCAGGGGAGACCCAGTACTTC
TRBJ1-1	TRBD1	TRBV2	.	CASSPYNLGTGAGAFF	TGTGCCAGCAGTCCATATAACCTTGGGACAGGGGCAGGGGCTTTCTTT